This T cell receptor (beta chain) comes out of a study of blood T cell repertoires in COVID-19. CDR3 length: 14 amino acids. The germline gives CDR1 SGDLS, CDR2 YYNGEE. Trimming left V 5 bases short and J 3 bases short, with 14 bases between. Source study methods: Estimation of nucleated cell counts relied on the amplification of reference gene primers. Here immunoSEQ multiplex PCR was the method, and the copy in TCRdb shows in-frame clones only, minus some. V, J and clone size were drawn from that table, and D and trimming were deduced from the DNA. The sample comprises over 110,000 clones, approximately 87% of which are singletons, and 11% rests with the top ten. Before being deemed recovered, Cohort 3 donors had two negative PCRs, clearance, or symptom resolution.

Sequencing was done on a sample of PBMCs or T cells enriched from blood (not recorded which). The J gene is TRBJ1-1, the V gene TRBV9; possible D gene TRBD1, 6 bases. The receptor comes from a man aged 55 to 69 who had recovered from COVID-19. CDR3 nucleotide sequence: TGTGCCAGCAGGCTCGGGGGGCAGGACACTGAAGCTTTCTTT. Residues: CASRLGGQDTEAFF.